Listed below are T cell receptor beta chains from one sample, sequenced in a study of shared clonotypes between healthy human individuals. Generated by immunoSEQ multiplex PCR, the TCRdb table keeps only in-frame clones and is missing some. The repertoire consists of about 1.4 million clones, with roughly 96% occurring once and the leading ten covering 0.95% to 1.5%. What was sequenced was naive CD4+ T cells sorted from blood. The receptors stem from a man under 40 in good health. Each CDR3 is given with its conserved first and last residue. A D gene is named only where the DNA matches it firmly.

V,D,J,CDR3,DNA
TRBV19,TRBD1,TRBJ1-2,CASKGQGEGYGYTF,TGTGCCAGTAAGGGACAGGGGGAGGGCTATGGCTACACCTTC
TRBV10-3,.,TRBJ2-1,CASRVVLGDEQFF,TGTGCCAGCAGGGTCGTTTTGGGGGATGAGCAGTTCTTC
TRBV2,TRBD1,TRBJ2-1,CASSGTGGNEQFF,TGTGCCAGCAGTGGTACAGGGGGAAATGAGCAGTTCTTC
TRBV28,TRBD2,TRBJ2-3,CASSQRLAGTDTQYF,TGTGCCAGCAGTCAAAGACTAGCGGGTACAGATACGCAGTATTTT
TRBV2,.,TRBJ2-2,CASRARSGVGGELFF,TGTGCCAGCAGAGCACGTTCGGGGGTCGGCGGGGAGCTGTTTTTT
TRBV7-3,.,TRBJ1-1,CASSLLPNAEAFF,TGTGCCAGCAGCTTGCTCCCGAACGCTGAAGCTTTCTTT
TRBV21-1,.,TRBJ1-2,CASDGSYTF,TGTGCCAGCGATGGGAGCTACACCTTC
TRBV25-1,TRBD2,TRBJ2-6,CASTRAGAGANVLTF,TGTGCCAGCACCCGAGCGGGGGCCGGGGCCAACGTCCTGACTTTC
TRBV29-1,.,TRBJ1-1,CSVDHTLGRTGTEAFF,TGCAGCGTTGACCACACCCTGGGCAGGACTGGCACTGAAGCTTTCTTT
TRBV28,.,TRBJ2-1,CASFRGRYSNEQFF,TGTGCCAGCTTTAGGGGGAGATATAGCAATGAGCAGTTCTTC
TRBV28,.,TRBJ2-1,CASTGLVPYNEQFF,TGTGCCAGCACTGGGCTAGTTCCCTACAATGAGCAGTTCTTC